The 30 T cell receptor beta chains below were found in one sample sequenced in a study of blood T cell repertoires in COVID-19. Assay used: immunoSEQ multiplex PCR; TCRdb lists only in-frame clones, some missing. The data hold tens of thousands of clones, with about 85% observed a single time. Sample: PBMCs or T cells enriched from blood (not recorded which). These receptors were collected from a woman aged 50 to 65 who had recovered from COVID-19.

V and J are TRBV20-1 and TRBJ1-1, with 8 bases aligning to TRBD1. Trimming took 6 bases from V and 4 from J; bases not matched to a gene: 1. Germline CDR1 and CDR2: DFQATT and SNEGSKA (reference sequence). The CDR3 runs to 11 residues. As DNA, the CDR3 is TGCAGTGCAGACAGGGGCACTGAAGCTTTCTTT. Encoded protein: CSADRGTEAFF.

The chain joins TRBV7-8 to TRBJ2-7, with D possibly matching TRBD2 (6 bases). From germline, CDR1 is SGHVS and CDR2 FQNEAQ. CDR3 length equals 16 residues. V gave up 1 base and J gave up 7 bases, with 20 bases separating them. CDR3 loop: CASSLGRAGPAREQYF. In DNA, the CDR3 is TGTGCCAGCAGCTTAGGGAGGGCCGGCCCAGCCCGGGAGCAGTACTTC.

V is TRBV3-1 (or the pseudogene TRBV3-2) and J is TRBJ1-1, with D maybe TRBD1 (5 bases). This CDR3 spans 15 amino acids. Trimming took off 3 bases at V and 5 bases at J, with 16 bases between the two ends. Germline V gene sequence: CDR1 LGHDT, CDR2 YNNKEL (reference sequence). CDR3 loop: CASSQLAVGGTEAFF. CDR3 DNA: TGTGCCAGCAGCCAGCTAGCGGTTGGGGGGACTGAAGCTTTCTTT.

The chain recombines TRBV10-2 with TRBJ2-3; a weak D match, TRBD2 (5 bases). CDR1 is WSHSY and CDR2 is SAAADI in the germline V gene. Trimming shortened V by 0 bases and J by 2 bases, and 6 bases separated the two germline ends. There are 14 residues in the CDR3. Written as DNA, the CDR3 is TGCGCCAGCAGTGAGTCCGGGATCACAGATACGCAGTATTTT. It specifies CASSESGITDTQYF.

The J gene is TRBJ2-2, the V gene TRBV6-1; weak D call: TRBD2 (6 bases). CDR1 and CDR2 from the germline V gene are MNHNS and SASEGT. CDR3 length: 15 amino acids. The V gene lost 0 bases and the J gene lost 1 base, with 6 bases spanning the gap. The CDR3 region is CASSEASGNTGELFF. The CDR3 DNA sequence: TGTGCCAGCAGTGAAGCTAGCGGGAACACCGGGGAGCTGTTTTTT.

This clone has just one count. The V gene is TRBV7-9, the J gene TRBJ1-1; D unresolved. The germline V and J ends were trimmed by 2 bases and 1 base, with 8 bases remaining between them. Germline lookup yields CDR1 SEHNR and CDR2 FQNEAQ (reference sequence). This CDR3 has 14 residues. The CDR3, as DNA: TGTGCCAGCAGCTTACCCGAGGGGAACACTGAAGCTTTCTTT. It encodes CASSLPEGNTEAFF. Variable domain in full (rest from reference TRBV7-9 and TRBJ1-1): DTGVSQNPRHKITKRGQNVTFRCDPISEHNRLYWYRQTLGQGPEFLTYFQNEAQLEKSRLLSDRFSAERPKGSFSTLEIQRTEQGDSAMYLCASSLPEGNTEAFFGQGTRLTVV.

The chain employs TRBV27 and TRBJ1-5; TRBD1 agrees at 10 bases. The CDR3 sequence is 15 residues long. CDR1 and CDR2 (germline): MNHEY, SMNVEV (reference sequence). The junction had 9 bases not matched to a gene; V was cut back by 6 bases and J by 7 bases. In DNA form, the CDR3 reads TGTGCCAGCAGCACTTGGGGACAGGGGCTACAGCCCCAGCATTTT. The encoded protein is CASSTWGQGLQPQHF.

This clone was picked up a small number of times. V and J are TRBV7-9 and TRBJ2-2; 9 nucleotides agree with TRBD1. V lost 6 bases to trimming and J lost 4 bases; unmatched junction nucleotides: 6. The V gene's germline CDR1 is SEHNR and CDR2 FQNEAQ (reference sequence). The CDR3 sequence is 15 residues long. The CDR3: CASRPGQGFTGELFF. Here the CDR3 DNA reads TGTGCCAGCAGGCCGGGACAGGGCTTCACCGGGGAGCTGTTTTTT.

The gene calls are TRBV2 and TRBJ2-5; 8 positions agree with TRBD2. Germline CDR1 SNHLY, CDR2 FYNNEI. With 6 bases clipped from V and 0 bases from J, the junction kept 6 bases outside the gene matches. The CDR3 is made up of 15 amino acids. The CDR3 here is CASRRGGRNQETQYF. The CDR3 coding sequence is TGTGCCAGCAGGAGGGGCGGGAGGAACCAAGAGACCCAGTACTTC.

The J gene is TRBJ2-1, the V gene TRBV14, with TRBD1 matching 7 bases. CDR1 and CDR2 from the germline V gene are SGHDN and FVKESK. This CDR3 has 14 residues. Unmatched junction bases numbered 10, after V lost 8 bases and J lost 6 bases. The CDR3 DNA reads TGTGCCAGCGGCTGGACAGGCCAGGGCAATGAGCAGTTCTTC. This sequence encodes CASGWTGQGNEQFF. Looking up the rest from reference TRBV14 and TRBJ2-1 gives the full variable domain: EAGVTQFPSHSVIEKGQTVTLRCDPISGHDNLYWYRRVMGKEIKFLLHFVKESKQDESGMPNNRFLAERTGGTYSTLKVQPAELEDSGVYFCASGWTGQGNEQFFGPGTRLTVL.

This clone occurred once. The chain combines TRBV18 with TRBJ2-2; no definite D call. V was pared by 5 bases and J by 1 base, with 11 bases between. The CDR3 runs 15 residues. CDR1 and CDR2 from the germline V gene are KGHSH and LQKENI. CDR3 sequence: CASSEKFGNTGELFF. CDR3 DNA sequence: TGTGCCAGCTCAGAGAAGTTCGGGAACACCGGGGAGCTGTTTTTT.

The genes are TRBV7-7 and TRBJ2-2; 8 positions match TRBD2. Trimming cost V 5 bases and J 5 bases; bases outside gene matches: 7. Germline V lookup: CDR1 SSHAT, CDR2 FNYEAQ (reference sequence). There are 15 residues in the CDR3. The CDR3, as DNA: TGTGCCAGCAGCCCGCGGGAGGTCGGGACCGGGGAGCTGTTTTTT. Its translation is CASSPREVGTGELFF.

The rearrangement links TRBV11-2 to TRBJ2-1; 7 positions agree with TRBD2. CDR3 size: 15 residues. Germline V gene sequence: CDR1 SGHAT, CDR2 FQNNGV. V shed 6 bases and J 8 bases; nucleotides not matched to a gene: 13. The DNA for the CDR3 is TGTGCCAGCAGGGGGATCGTGGGAGGGCCGGATGAGCAGTTCTTC. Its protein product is CASRGIVGGPDEQFF.

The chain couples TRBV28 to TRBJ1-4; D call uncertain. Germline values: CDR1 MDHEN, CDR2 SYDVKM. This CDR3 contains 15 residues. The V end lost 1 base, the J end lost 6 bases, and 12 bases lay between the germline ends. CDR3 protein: CASSLLVLRDEKLFF. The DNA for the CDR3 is TGTGCCAGCAGTTTATTAGTCCTGCGGGATGAAAAACTGTTTTTT.

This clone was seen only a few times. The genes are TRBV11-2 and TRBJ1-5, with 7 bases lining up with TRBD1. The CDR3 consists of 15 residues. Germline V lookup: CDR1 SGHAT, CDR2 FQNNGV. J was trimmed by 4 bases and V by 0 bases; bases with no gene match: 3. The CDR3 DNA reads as TGTGCCAGCAGCTTAGACGGGACAGCAAATCAGCCCCAGCATTTT. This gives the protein CASSLDGTANQPQHF.

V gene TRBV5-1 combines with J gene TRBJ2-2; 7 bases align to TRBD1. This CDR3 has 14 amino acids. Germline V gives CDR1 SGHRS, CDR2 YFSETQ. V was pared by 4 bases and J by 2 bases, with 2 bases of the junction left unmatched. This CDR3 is CASSGQANTGELFF. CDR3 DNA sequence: TGCGCCAGCAGCGGACAGGCCAACACCGGGGAGCTGTTTTTT.

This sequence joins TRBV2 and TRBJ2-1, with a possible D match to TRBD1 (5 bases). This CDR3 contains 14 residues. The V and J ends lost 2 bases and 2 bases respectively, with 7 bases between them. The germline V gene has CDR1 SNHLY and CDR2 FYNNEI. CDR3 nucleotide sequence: TGTGCCAGCAGTGAATTACAGGCCTACAATGAGCAGTTCTTC. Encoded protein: CASSELQAYNEQFF.

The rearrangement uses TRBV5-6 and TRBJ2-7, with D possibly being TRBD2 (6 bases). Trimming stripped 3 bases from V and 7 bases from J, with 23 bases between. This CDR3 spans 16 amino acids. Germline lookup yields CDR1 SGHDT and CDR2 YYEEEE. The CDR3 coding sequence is TGTGCCAGCAGCTCGGCCTCGGGAGTTGGCTTAGGGGAGCAGTACTTC. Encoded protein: CASSSASGVGLGEQYF.

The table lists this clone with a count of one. The CDR3 nucleotides are TGTGCCAGCAGTTATAGACAGGGTAGCTATGGCTACACCTTC. Its protein is CASSYRQGSYGYTF. The V call is TRBV6-6, the J call TRBJ1-2, with 7 bases identical to TRBD1. Germline V CDR1 and CDR2: MNHNY, SVGAGI (reference sequence). Trimming cost V 3 bases and J 4 bases; bases outside gene matches: 5. The length of the CDR3 is 14 residues.

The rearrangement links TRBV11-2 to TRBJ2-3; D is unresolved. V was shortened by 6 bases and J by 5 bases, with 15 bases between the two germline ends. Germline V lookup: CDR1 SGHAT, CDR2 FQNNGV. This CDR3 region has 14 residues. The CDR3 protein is CASRPRLTIDTQYF. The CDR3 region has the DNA TGTGCCAGCAGACCCCGCCTTACTATAGATACGCAGTATTTT.

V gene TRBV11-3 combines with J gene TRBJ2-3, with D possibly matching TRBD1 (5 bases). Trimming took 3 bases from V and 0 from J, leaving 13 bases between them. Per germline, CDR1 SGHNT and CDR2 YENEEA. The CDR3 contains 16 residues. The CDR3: CASSFGQGSSTDTQYF. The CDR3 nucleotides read TGTGCCAGCAGCTTCGGGCAGGGCTCTAGCACAGATACGCAGTATTTT.

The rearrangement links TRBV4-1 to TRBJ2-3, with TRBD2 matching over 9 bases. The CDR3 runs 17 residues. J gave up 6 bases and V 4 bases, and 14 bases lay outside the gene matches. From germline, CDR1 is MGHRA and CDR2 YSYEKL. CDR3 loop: CASSPLLSREGIDTQYF. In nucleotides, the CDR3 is TGCGCCAGCAGCCCCCTCTTATCGCGGGAGGGTATTGATACGCAGTATTTT.

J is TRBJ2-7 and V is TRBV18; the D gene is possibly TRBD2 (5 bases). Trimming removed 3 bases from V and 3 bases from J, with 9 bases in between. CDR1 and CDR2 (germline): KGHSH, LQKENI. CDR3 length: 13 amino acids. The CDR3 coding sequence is TGTGCCAGCTCACCCCGGGAAAACTACGAGCAGTACTTC. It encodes CASSPRENYEQYF.

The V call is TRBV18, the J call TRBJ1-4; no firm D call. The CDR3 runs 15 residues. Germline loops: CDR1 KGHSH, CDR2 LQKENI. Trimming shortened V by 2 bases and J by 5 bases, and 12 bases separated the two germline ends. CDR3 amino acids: CASSPGQGRNEKLFF. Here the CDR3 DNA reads TGTGCCAGCTCACCAGGCCAAGGGAGAAATGAAAAACTGTTTTTT. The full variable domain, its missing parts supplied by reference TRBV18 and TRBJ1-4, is NAGVMQNPRHLVRRRGQEARLRCSPMKGHSHVYWYRQLPEEGLKFMVYLQKENIIDESGMPKERFSAEFPKEGPSILRIQQVVRGDSAAYFCASSPGQGRNEKLFFGSGTQLSVL.

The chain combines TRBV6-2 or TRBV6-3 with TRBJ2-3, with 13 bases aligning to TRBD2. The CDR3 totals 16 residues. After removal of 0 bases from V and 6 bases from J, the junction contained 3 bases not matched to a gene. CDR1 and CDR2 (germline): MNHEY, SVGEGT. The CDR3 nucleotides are TGTGCCAGCAGTTACTCGACTAGCGGGGGGAGGGATACGCAGTATTTT. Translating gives CASSYSTSGGRDTQYF.

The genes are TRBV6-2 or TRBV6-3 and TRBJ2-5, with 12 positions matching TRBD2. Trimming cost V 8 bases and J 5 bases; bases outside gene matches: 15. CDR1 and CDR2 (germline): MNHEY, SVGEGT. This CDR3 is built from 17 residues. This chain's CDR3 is CASGPAGASGRGETQYF. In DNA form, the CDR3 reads TGTGCCAGCGGCCCGGCGGGGGCTAGCGGGAGGGGCGAGACCCAGTACTTC.

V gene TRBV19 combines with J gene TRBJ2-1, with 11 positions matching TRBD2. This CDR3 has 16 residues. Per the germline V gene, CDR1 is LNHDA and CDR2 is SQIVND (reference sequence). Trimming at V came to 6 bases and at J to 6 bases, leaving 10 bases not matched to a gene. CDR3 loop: CASSGSLAGGFNEQFF. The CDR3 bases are TGTGCCAGTAGCGGAAGTCTAGCGGGAGGTTTCAATGAGCAGTTCTTC.

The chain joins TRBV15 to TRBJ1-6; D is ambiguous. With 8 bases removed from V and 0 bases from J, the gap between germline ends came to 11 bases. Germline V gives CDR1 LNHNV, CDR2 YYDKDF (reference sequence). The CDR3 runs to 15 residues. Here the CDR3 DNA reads TGTGCCACCTCCCGGACTGTCTCCTATAATTCACCCCTCCACTTT. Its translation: CATSRTVSYNSPLHF.

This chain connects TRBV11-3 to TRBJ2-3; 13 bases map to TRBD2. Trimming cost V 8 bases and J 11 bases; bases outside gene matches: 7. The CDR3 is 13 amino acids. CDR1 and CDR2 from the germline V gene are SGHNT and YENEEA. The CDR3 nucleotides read TGTGCCAGCTCGCGTACTAGCGGGGGGGGGCAGTATTTT. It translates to CASSRTSGGGQYF.

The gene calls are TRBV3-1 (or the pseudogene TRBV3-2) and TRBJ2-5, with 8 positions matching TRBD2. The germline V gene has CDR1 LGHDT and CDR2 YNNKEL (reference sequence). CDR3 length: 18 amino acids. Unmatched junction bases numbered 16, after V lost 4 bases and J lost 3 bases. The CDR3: CASSRHMPGGGSKETQYF. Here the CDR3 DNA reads TGTGCCAGCAGCCGCCACATGCCGGGGGGGGGAAGCAAAGAGACCCAGTACTTC.